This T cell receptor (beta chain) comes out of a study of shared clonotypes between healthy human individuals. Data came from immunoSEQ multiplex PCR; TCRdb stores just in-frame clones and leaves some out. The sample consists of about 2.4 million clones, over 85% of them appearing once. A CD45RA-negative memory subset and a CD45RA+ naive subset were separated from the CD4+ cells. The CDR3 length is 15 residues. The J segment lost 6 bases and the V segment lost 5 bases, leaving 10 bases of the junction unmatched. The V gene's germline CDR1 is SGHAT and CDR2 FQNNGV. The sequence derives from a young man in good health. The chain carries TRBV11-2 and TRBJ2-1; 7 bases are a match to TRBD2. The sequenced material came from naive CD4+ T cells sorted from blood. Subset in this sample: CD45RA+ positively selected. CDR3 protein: CASSHSTGGSNEQFF. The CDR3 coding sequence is TGTGCCAGCAGCCACTCAACGGGAGGATCCAATGAGCAGTTCTTC.